This record covers a single T cell receptor beta chain. Its specificity is unknown. Trimming stripped 2 bases from V and 4 bases from J, with 8 bases between. The germline CDR1 and CDR2 sequences are SGHTA and FQGNSA. The CDR3 has 13 amino acids. This was the immunoSEQ v3 assay. Sequencing used immunoSEQ multiplex PCR; TCRdb keeps in-frame clones, though not all of them. Altogether around 100,000 clones are present, approximately 65% being singletons, with the ten largest covering 11%. The sample is drawn from a study of TIL therapy for anti-PD-1-resistant metastatic lung cancer. Indicated time point: pre-treatment sample, taken before nivolumab and TIL therapy. Tumor tissue came from excised metastases, mostly pleural nodules or supraclavicular lymph nodes. Study-wide results and limits: TIL cultures after expansion showed higher clonality and lower diversity than baseline tumor (median about 6% vs 30%).

This sample comprised tumor tissue, obtained at baseline. The chain is built from TRBV7-2 and TRBJ1-2; D is undetermined. This clonotype originated in a person aged 25-85 years with non-small cell lung cancer. CDR3: CASSLSRLYGYTF. CDR3 DNA: TGTGCCAGCAGCTTATCCCGACTCTATGGCTACACCTTC.